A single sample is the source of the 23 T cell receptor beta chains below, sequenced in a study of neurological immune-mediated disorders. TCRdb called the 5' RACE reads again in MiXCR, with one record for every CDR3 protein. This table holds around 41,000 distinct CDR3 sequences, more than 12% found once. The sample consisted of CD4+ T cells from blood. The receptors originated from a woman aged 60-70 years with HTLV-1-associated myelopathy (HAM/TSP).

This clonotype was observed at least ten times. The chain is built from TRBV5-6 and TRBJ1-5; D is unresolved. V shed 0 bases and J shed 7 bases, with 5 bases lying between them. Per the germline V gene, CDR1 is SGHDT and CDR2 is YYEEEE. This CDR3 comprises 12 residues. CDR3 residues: CASSLVGQPQHF. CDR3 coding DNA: TGTGCCAGCAGCTTGGTGGGACAGCCCCAGCATTTT.

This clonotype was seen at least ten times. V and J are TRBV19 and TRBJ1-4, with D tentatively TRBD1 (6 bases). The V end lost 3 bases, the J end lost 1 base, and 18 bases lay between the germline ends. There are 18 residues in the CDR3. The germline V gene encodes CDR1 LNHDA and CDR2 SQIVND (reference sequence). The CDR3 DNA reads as TGTGCCAGTAGTATGGTATACACCCTACAGGGAACTAATGAAAAACTGTTTTTT. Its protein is CASSMVYTLQGTNEKLFF.

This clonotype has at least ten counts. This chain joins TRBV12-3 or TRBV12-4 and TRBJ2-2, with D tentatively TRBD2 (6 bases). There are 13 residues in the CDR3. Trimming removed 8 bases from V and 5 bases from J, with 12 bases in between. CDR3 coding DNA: TGTGCCAGCGGACTATTAGGTACCGGGGAGCTGTTTTTT. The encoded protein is CASGLLGTGELFF.

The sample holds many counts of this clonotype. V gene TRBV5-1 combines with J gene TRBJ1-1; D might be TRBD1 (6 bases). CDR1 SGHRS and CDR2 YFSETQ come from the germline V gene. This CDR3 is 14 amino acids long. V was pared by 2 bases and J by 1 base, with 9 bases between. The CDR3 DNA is TGCGCCAGCAGCTTCCCGGACAGGAACACTGAAGCTTTCTTT. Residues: CASSFPDRNTEAFF.

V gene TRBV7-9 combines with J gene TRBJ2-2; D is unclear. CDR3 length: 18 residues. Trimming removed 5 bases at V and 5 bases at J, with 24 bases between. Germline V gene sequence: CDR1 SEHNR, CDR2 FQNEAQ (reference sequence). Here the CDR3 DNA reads TGTGCCAGCAGCGGACGGGCCCCCTTTGTAGCCCCTACCGGGGAGCTGTTTTTT. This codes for CASSGRAPFVAPTGELFF.

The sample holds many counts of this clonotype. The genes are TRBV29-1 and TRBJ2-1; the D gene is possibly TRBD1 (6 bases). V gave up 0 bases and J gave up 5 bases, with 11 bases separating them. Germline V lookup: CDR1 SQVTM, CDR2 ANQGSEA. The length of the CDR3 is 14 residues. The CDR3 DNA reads TGCAGCGTTGAAGAAGGTACAGGGAACAATGAGCAGTTCTTC. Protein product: CSVEEGTGNNEQFF.

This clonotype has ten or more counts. The CDR3 loop is CSARVGLVVNTQYF. CDR3 DNA: TGCAGTGCTAGAGTGGGACTAGTCGTCAATACGCAGTATTTT. V usage is TRBV20-1 and J usage is TRBJ2-3; TRBD2 matches at 8 bases. CDR3 length: 14 amino acids. The germline CDR1 and CDR2 sequences are DFQATT and SNEGSKA (reference sequence). J lost 7 bases, V lost 1 base, and 7 bases had no gene match.

This CDR3 is CASSLGLQPTDTQYF. The CDR3 DNA reads as TGTGCCAGCAGCTTAGGACTCCAACCAACAGATACGCAGTATTTT. This chain connects TRBV7-2 to TRBJ2-3; D remains unclear. This CDR3 spans 15 amino acids. The germline V and J ends were trimmed by 1 base and 3 bases, with 11 bases remaining between them. Looked up from germline, CDR1 is SGHTA and CDR2 is FQGNSA.

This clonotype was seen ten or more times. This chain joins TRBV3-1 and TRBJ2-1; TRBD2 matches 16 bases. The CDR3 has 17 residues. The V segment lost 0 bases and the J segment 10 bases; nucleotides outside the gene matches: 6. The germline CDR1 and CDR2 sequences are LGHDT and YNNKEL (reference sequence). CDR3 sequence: CASSQEPGLAGGREQFF. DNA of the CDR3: TGTGCCAGCAGCCAAGAGCCGGGACTAGCGGGGGGGCGGGAGCAGTTCTTC.

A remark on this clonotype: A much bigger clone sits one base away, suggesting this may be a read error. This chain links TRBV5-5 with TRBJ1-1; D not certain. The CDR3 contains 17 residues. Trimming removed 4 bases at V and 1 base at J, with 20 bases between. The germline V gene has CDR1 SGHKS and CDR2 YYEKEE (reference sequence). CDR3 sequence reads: CASSMWTFAGSNTEAFF. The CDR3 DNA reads TGTGCCAGCAGCATGTGGACCTTTGCGGGGTCGAACACTGAAGCTTTCTTT.

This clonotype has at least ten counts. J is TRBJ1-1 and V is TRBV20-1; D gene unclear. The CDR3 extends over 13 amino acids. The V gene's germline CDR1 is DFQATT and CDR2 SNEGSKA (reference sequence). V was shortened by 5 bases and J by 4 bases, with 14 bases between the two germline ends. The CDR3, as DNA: TGCAGTGCTCCGGGCGGTACGGGCACTGAAGCTTTCTTT. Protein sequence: CSAPGGTGTEAFF.

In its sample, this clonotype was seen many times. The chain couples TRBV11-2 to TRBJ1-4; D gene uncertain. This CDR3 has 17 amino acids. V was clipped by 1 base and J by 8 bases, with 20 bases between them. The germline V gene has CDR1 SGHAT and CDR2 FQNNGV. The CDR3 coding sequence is TGTGCCAGCAGCTTAGCGGGTTTCGGGGAAGGGAAAGAAAAACTGTTTTTT. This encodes CASSLAGFGEGKEKLFF.

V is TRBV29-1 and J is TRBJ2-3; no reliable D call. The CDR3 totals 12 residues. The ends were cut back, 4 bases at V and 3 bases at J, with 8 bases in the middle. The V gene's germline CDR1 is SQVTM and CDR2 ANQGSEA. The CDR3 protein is CSVVGRTDTQYF. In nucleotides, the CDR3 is TGCAGCGTTGTCGGAAGAACAGATACGCAGTATTTT.

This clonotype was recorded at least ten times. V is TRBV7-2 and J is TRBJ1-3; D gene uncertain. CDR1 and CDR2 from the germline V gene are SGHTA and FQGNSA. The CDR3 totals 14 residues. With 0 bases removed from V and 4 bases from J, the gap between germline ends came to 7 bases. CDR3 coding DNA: TGTGCCAGCAGCTTAGCTGTGCAGGGAAACACCATATATTTT. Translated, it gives CASSLAVQGNTIYF.

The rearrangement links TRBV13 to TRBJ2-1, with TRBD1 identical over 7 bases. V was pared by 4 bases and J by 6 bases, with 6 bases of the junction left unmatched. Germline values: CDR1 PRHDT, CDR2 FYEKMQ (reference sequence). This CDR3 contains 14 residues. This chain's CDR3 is CASSYGQVANEQFF. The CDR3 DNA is TGTGCCAGCAGCTACGGACAGGTGGCCAATGAGCAGTTCTTC.

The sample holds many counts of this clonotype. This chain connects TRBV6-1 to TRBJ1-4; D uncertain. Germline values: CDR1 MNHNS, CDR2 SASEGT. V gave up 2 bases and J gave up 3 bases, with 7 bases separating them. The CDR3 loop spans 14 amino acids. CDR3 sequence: CASSELRANEKLFF. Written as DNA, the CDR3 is TGTGCCAGCAGTGAACTAAGAGCTAATGAAAAACTGTTTTTT.

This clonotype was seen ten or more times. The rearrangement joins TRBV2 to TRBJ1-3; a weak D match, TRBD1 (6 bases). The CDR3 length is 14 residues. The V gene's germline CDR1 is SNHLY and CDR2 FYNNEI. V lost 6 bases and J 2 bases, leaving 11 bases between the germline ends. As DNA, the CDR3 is TGTGCCAGCAGGGAGTGGGGGCCTGGAAACACCATATATTTT. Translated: CASREWGPGNTIYF. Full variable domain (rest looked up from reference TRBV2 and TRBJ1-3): EPEVTQTPSHQVTQMGQEVILRCVPISNHLYFYWYRQILGQKVEFLVSFYNNEISEKSEIFDDQFSVERPDGSNFTLKIRSTKLEDSAMYFCASREWGPGNTIYFGEGSWLTVV.

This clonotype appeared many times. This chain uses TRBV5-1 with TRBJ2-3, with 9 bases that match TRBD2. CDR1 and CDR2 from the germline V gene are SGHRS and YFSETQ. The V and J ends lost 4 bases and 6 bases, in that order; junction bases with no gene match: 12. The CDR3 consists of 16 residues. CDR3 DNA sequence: TGCGCCAGCAGCATGGAATGGCGGGGGGGCCGTGATACGCAGTATTTT. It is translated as CASSMEWRGGRDTQYF.

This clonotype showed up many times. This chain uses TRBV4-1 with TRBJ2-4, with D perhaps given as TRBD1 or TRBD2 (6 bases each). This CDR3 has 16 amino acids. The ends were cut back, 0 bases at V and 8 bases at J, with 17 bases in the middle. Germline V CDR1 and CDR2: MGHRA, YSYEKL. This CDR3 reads CASSQERSGAWDIQYF. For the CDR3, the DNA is TGCGCCAGCAGCCAAGAGAGATCGGGGGCCTGGGACATTCAGTACTTC.

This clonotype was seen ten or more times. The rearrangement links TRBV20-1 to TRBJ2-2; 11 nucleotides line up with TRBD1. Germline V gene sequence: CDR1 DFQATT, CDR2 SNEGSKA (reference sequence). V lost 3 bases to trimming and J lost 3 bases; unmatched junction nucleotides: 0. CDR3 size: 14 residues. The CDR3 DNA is TGCAGTGCTAGGGACAGGGGGCACACCGGGGAGCTGTTTTTT. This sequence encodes CSARDRGHTGELFF.

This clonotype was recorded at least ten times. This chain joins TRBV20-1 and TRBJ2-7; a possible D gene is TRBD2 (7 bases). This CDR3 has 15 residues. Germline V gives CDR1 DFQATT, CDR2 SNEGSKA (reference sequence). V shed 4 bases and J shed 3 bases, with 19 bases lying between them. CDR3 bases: TGCAGTGCTATCCCGGTAGGGGGGGCTCGCTACGAGCAGTACTTC. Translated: CSAIPVGGARYEQYF.

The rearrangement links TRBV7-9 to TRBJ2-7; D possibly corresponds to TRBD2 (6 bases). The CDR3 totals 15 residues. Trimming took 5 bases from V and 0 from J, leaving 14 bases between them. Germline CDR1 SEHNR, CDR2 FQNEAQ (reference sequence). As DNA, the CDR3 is TGTGCCAGCAGCCCAGGGCAGGGAGGCTCCTACGAGCAGTACTTC. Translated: CASSPGQGGSYEQYF.

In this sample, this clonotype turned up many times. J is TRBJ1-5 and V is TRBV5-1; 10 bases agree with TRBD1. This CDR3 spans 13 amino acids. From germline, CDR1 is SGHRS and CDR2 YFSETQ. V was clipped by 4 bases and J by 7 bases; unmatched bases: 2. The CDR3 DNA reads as TGCGCCAGCAGCCTGACAGGGGGCCAGCCCCAGCATTTT. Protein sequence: CASSLTGGQPQHF.